This TCR beta chain was identified in a study of blood T cells in healthy people across ages. The CDR3 sequence is 15 residues long. The germline V gene has CDR1 ENHRY and CDR2 SYGVKD. Trimming at V came to 4 bases and at J to 7 bases, leaving 13 bases not matched to a gene. Combining a sample-barcoded 5' primer with a J-beta primer mix, a second PCR ran for 7 to 11 cycles. TCRdb reprocessed the 5' RACE reads with MiXCR, giving one entry per CDR3 protein. The repertoire has about 1.6 million distinct CDR3 sequences, roughly a third of them found once; the top ten carry 10% to 12%. This clonotype was counted a few times.

This chain joins TRBV10-3 and TRBJ2-7; 7 bases match TRBD2. The TCR originated in a woman aged 25-40 years in good health. Sequencing used blood. CDR3 nucleotides: TGTGCCATCAGTGGGCAGCGGGATCGTCCGGAGGAGCAGTACTTC. Protein: CAISGQRDRPEEQYF.